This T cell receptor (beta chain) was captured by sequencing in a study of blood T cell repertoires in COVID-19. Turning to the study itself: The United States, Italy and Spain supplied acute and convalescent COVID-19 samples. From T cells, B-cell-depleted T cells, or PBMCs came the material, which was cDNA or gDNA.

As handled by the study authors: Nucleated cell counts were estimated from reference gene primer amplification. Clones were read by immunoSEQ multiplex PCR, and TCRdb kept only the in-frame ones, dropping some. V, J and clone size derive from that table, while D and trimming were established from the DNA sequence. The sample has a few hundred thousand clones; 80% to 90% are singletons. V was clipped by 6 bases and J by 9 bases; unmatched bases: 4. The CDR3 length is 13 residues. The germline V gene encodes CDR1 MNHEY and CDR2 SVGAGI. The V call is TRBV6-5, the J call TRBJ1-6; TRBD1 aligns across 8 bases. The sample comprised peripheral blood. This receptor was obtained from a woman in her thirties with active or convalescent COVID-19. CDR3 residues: CASSTGGSSPLHF. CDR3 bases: TGTGCCAGCAGCACAGGGGGTAGTTCACCCCTCCACTTT.